The 16 T cell receptor beta chains below all came from one sample that was sequenced in a study of OX40 agonist ivuxolimab in advanced cancers. TCRdb's table, derived via immunoSEQ multiplex PCR, lists solely in-frame clones and lacks some. The sample lists about 82,000 clones, 75% to 90% occurring once. The specimen was CD4+ or CD8+ T cells sorted from blood, collected in a trial of the OX40 agonist ivuxolimab. The receptors here all came from an adult with an advanced solid tumor such as melanoma, head and neck, liver or kidney cancer.

V is TRBV6-5 and J is TRBJ1-1; no definite D call. The CDR3 runs to 11 residues. V was pared by 6 bases and J by 8 bases, with 10 bases between. Germline assignment: CDR1 MNHEY and CDR2 SVGAGI. CDR3: CASRTKQEAFF. The CDR3 DNA reads as TGTGCCAGCAGGACAAAACAGGAAGCTTTCTTT.

V and J are TRBV5-1 and TRBJ1-1, with D possibly TRBD1 on 6 matching bases. The CDR3 is made up of 14 amino acids. Germline CDR1 reads SGHRS; CDR2 reads YFSETQ. Deletions cut 4 bases from V and 3 bases from J, with 13 bases between. The CDR3 sequence: CASSPEGVDTEAFF. The CDR3 DNA reads as TGCGCCAGCAGCCCGGAGGGGGTCGACACTGAAGCTTTCTTT.

The chain has TRBV28 and TRBJ2-7; no clear D. The CDR3 loop spans 11 amino acids. Per germline, CDR1 MDHEN and CDR2 SYDVKM. With 4 bases removed from V and 3 bases from J, the gap between germline ends came to 4 bases. The CDR3 region is CASSSVYEQYF. DNA for the CDR3: TGTGCCAGCAGTTCAGTCTACGAGCAGTACTTC.

There are a few counts of this clone. The chain is built from TRBV29-1 and TRBJ2-2; no clear D. This CDR3 comprises 14 residues. The germline gives CDR1 SQVTM, CDR2 ANQGSEA. V lost 6 bases and J 6 bases, leaving 17 bases between the germline ends. CDR3 DNA: TGCAGCGTCCGCAGTGTACTACCCGCCGGGGAGCTGTTTTTT. Translated: CSVRSVLPAGELFF.

Remarks on this clone: A read error may account for a junction end that differs from germline. The sample has other DNA sequences that encode this CDR3 too. This chain joins TRBV5-1 and TRBJ1-4, with D hard to call. The length of the CDR3 is 14 residues. CDR1 is SGHRS, CDR2 YFSETQ, per germline. CDR3 nucleotides: TGCGCCAGCAGCTTGGTTGGGGTCGGTGAAAAGCTGTTTTTT. Protein product: CASSLVGVGEKLFF.

This sequence joins TRBV29-1 and TRBJ2-7, with 7 bases aligning to TRBD1. The ends lost 5 bases at V and 2 bases at J; junction bases unmatched: 3. The V gene's germline CDR1 is SQVTM and CDR2 ANQGSEA. The CDR3 is 12 amino acids. The CDR3 reads CSVRQGPYEQYF. CDR3 nucleotide sequence: TGCAGCGTTAGACAGGGTCCCTACGAGCAGTACTTC.

The chain uses TRBV15 and TRBJ2-3, with 9 bases fitting TRBD2. The CDR3 runs 16 residues. The V gene's germline CDR1 is LNHNV and CDR2 YYDKDF (reference sequence). V shed 5 bases, J shed 7 bases, and the junction held 13 bases outside the gene matches. The CDR3 is CATSAPWGGGANTQYF. CDR3 DNA: TGTGCCACCAGCGCCCCGTGGGGCGGGGGGGCAAATACGCAGTATTTT. The whole variable domain, remainder taken from reference TRBV15 and TRBJ2-3, is DAMVIQNPRYQVTQFGKPVTLSCSQTLNHNVMYWYQQKSSQAPKLLFHYYDKDFNNEADTPDNFQSRRPNTSFCFLDIRSPGLGDTAMYLCATSAPWGGGANTQYFGPGTRLTVL.

J is TRBJ2-7 and V is TRBV5-6; 7 nucleotides match TRBD2. Germline V gene sequence: CDR1 SGHDT, CDR2 YYEEEE. This CDR3 is 13 amino acids long. J gave up 6 bases and V 0 bases, and 3 bases lay outside the gene matches. CDR3 region: CASSLGGRAEQYF. CDR3 nucleotides: TGTGCCAGCAGCTTGGGAGGGAGGGCCGAGCAGTACTTC.

The chain links TRBV27 to TRBJ2-5, with 16 bases identical to TRBD2. Germline V gene sequence: CDR1 MNHEY, CDR2 SMNVEV (reference sequence). The CDR3 runs 19 residues. The J segment lost 2 bases and the V segment lost 6 bases, leaving 12 bases of the junction unmatched. The CDR3 loop reads CASRAPGLAGGLWQETQYF. The CDR3 nucleotides are TGTGCCAGCAGGGCCCCGGGACTAGCGGGGGGGCTTTGGCAAGAGACCCAGTACTTC.

The chain combines TRBV6-5 with TRBJ2-3; unclear D gene. V was trimmed by 2 bases and J by 6 bases, leaving 3 bases between them. Germline V gene data show CDR1 as MNHEY and CDR2 as SVGAGI. The CDR3 spans 11 residues. CDR3 protein: CASSYGDTQYF. CDR3 nucleotide sequence: TGTGCCAGCAGTTACGGGGATACGCAGTATTTT.

This chain connects TRBV7-2 to TRBJ2-3, with 7 bases lining up with TRBD2. Unmatched junction bases numbered 7, after V lost 5 bases and J lost 2 bases. Germline CDR1 SGHTA, CDR2 FQGNSA. This CDR3 region has 15 residues. CDR3 sequence (DNA): TGTGCCAGCAGCACATTGCGGGGGACCACAGATACGCAGTATTTT. The encoded protein is CASSTLRGTTDTQYF.

V is TRBV5-6 and J is TRBJ2-1; possibly TRBD1 for D (7 bases). CDR3 length: 15 amino acids. Germline V gives CDR1 SGHDT, CDR2 YYEEEE. Trimming pared 0 bases from V and 4 bases from J, leaving 11 bases between. The CDR3 DNA reads TGTGCCAGCAGCTTGGGCGGGACAGCGTACAATGAGCAGTTCTTC. Residues: CASSLGGTAYNEQFF.

The rearrangement uses TRBV2 and TRBJ2-7; the D is unclear. Trimming took 8 bases from V and 2 from J, leaving 16 bases between them. CDR3 size: 14 residues. Germline values: CDR1 SNHLY, CDR2 FYNNEI. The CDR3 bases are TGTGCCAGCGAGCAAAGGATCCAAGCCTACGAGCAGTACTTC. Its protein is CASEQRIQAYEQYF.

In its sample, this clone was seen a few times. The chain employs TRBV7-2 and TRBJ2-7; the match to TRBD2 covers 11 bases. Germline CDR1 is SGHTA and CDR2 is FQGNSA. J was trimmed by 3 bases and V by 1 base; bases with no gene match: 11. This CDR3 has 18 amino acids. CDR3 sequence reads: CASSLEVAGGSQFYEQYF. The DNA for the CDR3 is TGTGCCAGCAGCTTAGAAGTAGCGGGGGGGAGTCAATTCTACGAGCAGTACTTC. Variable domain in full (rest from reference TRBV7-2 and TRBJ2-7): GAGVSQSPSNKVTEKGKDVELRCDPISGHTALYWYRQSLGQGLEFLIYFQGNSAPDKSGLPSDRFSAERTGGSVSTLTIQRTQQEDSAVYLCASSLEVAGGSQFYEQYFGPGTRLTVT.

The chain uses TRBV19 and TRBJ2-7, with unresolved D. Germline CDR1 and CDR2: LNHDA and SQIVND (reference sequence). Trimming stripped 3 bases from V and 2 bases from J, with 5 bases between. The CDR3 has 12 amino acids. CDR3 sequence: CASSIGPYEQYF. CDR3 DNA: TGTGCCAGTAGTATCGGACCCTACGAGCAGTACTTC.

The chain combines TRBV30 with TRBJ1-4; the D gene is possibly TRBD1 (6 bases). V lost 2 bases and J lost 5, with 9 bases in between. Looked up from germline, CDR1 is GTSNPN and CDR2 is SVGIG (reference sequence). This CDR3 region has 13 residues. This CDR3 reads CAWSHGQNEKLFF. CDR3 DNA sequence: TGTGCCTGGAGTCATGGACAGAATGAAAAACTGTTTTTT.